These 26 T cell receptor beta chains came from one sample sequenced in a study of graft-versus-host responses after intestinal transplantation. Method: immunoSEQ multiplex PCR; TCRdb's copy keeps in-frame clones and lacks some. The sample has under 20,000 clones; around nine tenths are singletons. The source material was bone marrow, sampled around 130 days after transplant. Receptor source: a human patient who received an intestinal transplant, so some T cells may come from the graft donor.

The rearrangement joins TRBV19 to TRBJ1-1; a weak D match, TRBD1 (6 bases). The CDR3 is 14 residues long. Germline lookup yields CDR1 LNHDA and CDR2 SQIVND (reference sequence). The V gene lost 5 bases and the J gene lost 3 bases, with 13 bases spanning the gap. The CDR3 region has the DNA TGTGCCAGTAGTCAACGGGGGGCCCACACTGAAGCTTTCTTT. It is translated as CASSQRGAHTEAFF.

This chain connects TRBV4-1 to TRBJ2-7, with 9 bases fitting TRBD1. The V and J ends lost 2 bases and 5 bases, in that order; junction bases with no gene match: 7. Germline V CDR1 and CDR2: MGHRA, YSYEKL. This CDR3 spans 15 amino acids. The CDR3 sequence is CASSQTRDRANEQYF. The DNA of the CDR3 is TGCGCCAGCAGCCAAACTCGGGACAGGGCTAACGAGCAGTACTTC.

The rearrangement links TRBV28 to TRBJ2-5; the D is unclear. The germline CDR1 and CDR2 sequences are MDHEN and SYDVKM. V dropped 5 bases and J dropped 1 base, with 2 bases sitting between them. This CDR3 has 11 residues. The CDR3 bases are TGTGCCAGCAGTCTCCAAGAGACCCAGTACTTC. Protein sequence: CASSLQETQYF.

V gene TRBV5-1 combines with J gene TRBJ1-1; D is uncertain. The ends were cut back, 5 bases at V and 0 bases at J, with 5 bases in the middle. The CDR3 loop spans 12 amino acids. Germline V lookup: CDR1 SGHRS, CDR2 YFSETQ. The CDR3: CASRKMNTEAFF. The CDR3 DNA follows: TGCGCCAGCAGAAAAATGAACACTGAAGCTTTCTTT.

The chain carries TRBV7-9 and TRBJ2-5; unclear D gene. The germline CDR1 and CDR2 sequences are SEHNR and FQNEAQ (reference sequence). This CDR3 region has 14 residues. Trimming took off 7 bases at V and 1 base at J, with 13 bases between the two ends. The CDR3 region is CASTGEGFQETQYF. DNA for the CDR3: TGTGCCAGCACCGGAGAAGGTTTCCAAGAGACCCAGTACTTC.

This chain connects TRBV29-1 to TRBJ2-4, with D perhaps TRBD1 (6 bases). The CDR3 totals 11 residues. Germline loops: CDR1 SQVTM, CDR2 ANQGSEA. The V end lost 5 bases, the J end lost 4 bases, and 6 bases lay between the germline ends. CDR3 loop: CSVTGKNIQYF. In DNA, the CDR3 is TGCAGCGTTACAGGGAAAAACATTCAGTACTTC.

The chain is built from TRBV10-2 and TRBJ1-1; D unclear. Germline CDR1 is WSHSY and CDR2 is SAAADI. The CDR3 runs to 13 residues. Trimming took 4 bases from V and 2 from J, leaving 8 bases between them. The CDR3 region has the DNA TGCGCCAGCAGTGGGTTGCTAAACACTGAAGCTTTCTTT. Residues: CASSGLLNTEAFF.

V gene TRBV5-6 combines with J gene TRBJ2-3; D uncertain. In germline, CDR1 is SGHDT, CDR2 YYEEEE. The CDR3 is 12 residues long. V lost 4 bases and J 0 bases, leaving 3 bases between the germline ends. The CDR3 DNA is TGTGCCAGCAGCGTTAGCACAGATACGCAGTATTTT. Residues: CASSVSTDTQYF.

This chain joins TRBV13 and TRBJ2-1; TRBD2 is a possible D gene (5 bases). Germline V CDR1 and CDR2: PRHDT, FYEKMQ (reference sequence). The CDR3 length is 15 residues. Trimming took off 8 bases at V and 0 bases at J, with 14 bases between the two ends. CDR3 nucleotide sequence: TGTGCCAGCTCCTCTACTAGGCTCTCCTACAATGAGCAGTTCTTC. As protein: CASSSTRLSYNEQFF.

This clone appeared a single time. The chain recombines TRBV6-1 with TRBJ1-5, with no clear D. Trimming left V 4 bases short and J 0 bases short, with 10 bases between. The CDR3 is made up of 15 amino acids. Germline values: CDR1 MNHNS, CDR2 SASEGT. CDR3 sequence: CASSASSYSNQPQHF. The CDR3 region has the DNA TGTGCCAGCAGTGCTAGCAGCTATAGCAATCAGCCCCAGCATTTT.

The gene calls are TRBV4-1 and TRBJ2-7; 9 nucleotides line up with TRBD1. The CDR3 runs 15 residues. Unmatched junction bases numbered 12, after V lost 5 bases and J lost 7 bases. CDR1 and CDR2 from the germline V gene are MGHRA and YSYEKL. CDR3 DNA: TGCGCCAGCAGCTTAAACCTGGACAGGGGCCGAGAGCAGTACTTC. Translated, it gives CASSLNLDRGREQYF.

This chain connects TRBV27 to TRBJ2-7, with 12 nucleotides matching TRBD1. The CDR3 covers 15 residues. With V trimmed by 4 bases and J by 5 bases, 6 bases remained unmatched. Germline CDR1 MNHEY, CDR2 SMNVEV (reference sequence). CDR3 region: CASSSPGQGAHEQYF. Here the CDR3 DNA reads TGTGCCAGCAGTTCCCCGGGACAGGGGGCTCACGAGCAGTACTTC.

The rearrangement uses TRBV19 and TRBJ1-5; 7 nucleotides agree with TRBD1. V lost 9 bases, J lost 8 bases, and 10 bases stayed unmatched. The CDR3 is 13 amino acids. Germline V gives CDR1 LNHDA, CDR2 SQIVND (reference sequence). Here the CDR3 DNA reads TGTGCCAGCCTCTCGACAGGGAATGAGCCCCAGCATTTT. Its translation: CASLSTGNEPQHF.

In nucleotides, the CDR3 is TGTGCCAGCAGTAAGACTACCGGCACTGAAGCTTTCTTT. It encodes CASSKTTGTEAFF. The rearrangement links TRBV11-2 to TRBJ1-1; no firm D call. V was clipped by 6 bases and J by 4 bases, with 12 bases between them. CDR1 is SGHAT, CDR2 FQNNGV, per germline. The CDR3 has 13 amino acids.

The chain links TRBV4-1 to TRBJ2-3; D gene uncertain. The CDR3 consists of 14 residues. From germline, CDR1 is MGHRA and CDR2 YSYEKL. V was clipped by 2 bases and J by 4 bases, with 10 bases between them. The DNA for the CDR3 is TGCGCCAGCAGCCAACAGGCCGGACCAGATACGCAGTATTTT. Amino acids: CASSQQAGPDTQYF.

As DNA, the CDR3 is TGTGCCAGCAGCTGGGCCGAAGAGACCCAGTACTTC. This gives the protein CASSWAEETQYF. This chain connects TRBV7-2 to TRBJ2-5; D gene uncertain. The CDR3 has 12 amino acids. V lost 4 bases to trimming and J lost 3 bases, with 6 bases between them. Per germline, CDR1 SGHTA and CDR2 FQGNSA.

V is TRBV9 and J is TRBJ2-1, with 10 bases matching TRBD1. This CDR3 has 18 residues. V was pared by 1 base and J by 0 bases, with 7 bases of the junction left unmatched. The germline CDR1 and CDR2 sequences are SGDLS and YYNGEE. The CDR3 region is CASSVTLWTGGSYNEQFF. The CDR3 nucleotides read TGTGCCAGCAGCGTAACCCTATGGACAGGGGGCTCCTACAATGAGCAGTTCTTC.

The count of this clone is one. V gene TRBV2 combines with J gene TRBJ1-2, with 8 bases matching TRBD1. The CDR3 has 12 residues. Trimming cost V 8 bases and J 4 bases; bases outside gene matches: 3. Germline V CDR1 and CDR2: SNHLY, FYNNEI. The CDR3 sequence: CASWGQVYGYTF. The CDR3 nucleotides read TGTGCCAGCTGGGGACAGGTCTATGGCTACACCTTC.

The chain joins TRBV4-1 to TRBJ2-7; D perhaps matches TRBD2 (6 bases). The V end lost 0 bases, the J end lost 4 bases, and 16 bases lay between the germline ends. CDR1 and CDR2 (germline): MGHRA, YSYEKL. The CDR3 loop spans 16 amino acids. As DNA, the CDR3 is TGCGCCAGCAGCCAAGATTTGGAGGGCCCCCTATACGAGCAGTACTTC. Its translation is CASSQDLEGPLYEQYF.

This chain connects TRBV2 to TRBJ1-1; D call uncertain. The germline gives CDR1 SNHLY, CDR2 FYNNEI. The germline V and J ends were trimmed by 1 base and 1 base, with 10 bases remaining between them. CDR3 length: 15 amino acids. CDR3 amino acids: CASSEEGRGNTEAFF. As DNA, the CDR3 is TGTGCCAGCAGTGAAGAGGGCCGGGGGAACACTGAAGCTTTCTTT.

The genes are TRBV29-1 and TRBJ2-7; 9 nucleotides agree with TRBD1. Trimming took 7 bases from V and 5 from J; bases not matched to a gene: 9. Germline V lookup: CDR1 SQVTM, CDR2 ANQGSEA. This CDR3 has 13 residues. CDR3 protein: CSAWDRDFHEQYF. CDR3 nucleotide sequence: TGCAGCGCCTGGGACAGGGATTTCCACGAGCAGTACTTC.

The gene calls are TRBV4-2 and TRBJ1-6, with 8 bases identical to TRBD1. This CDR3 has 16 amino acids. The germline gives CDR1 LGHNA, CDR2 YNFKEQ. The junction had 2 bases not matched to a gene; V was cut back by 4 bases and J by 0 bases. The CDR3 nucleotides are TGTGCCAGCAGCCGAGACAGGGGCTCCTATAATTCACCCCTCCACTTT. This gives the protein CASSRDRGSYNSPLHF.

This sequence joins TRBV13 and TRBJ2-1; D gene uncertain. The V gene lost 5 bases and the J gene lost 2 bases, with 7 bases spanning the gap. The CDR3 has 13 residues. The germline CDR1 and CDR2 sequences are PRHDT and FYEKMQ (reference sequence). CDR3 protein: CASSQRPYNEQFF. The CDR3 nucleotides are TGTGCCAGCAGCCAACGGCCCTACAATGAGCAGTTCTTC.

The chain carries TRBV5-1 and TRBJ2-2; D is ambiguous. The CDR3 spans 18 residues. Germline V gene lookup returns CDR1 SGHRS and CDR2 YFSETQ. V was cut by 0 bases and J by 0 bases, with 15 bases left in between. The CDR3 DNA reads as TGCGCCAGCAGCTTGGGGTCTAGGGAACTATCGAACACCGGGGAGCTGTTTTTT. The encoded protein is CASSLGSRELSNTGELFF.

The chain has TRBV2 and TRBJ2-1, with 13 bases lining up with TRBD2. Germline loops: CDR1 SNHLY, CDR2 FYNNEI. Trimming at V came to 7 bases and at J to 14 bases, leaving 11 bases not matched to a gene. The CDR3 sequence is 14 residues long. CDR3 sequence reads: CASNQPGLAGWEFF. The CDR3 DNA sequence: TGTGCCAGCAACCAGCCGGGACTAGCGGGATGGGAGTTCTTC.

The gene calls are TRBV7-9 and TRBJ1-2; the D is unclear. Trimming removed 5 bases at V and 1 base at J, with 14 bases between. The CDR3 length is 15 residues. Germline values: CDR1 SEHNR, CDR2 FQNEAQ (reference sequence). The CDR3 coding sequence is TGTGCCAGCAGCCCCTTAGCTTGGGGTAACTATGGCTACACCTTC. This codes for CASSPLAWGNYGYTF. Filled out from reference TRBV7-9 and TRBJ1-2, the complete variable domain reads DTGVSQNPRHKITKRGQNVTFRCDPISEHNRLYWYRQTLGQGPEFLTYFQNEAQLEKSRLLSDRFSAERPKGSFSTLEIQRTEQGDSAMYLCASSPLAWGNYGYTFGSGTRLTVV.